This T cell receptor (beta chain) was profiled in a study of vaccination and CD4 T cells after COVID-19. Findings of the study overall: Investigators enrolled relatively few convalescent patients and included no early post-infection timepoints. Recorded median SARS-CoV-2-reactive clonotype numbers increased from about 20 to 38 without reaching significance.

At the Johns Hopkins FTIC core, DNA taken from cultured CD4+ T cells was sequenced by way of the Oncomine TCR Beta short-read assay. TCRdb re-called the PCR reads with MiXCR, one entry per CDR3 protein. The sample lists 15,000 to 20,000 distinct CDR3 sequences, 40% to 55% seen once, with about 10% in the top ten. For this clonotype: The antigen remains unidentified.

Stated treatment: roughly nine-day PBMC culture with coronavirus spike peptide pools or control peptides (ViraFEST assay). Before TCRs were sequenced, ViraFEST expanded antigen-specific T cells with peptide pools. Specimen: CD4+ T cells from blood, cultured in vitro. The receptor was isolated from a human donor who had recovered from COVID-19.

CDR3 nucleotide sequence: TGTGCCAGCAGCCAAGAGAGGAACACTGAAGCTTTCTTT. Translation gives CASSQERNTEAFF. V and J are TRBV4-2 and TRBJ1-1; no clear D. Germline values: CDR1 LGHNA, CDR2 YNFKEQ. V was shortened by 0 bases and J by 1 base, with 3 bases between the two germline ends. The CDR3 extends over 13 amino acids.